The 12 T cell receptor beta chains given below trace back to one sample, sequenced in a study of cytomegalovirus exposure and HLA in healthy donors. Measured with immunoSEQ multiplex PCR; TCRdb has only the in-frame clones, and not every one. The sample includes over 150,000 clones, around 96% of them seen just once. Sequences were obtained from PBMCs. The receptors were sampled from a woman aged 18 to 35 in good health and CMV-seronegative.

The chain's CDR3 is CASSLGRSGELFF. For the CDR3, the DNA is TGTGCCAGCAGCTTAGGGAGAAGCGGGGAGCTGTTTTTT. This sequence joins TRBV13 and TRBJ2-2; D unresolved. CDR3 length: 13 amino acids. Trimming removed 0 bases at V and 7 bases at J, with 6 bases between. Germline CDR1 is PRHDT and CDR2 is FYEKMQ (reference sequence).

The V gene is TRBV30, the J gene TRBJ1-2, with D possibly being TRBD1 (6 bases). Germline values: CDR1 GTSNPN, CDR2 SVGIG (reference sequence). V was shortened by 1 base and J by 3 bases, with 9 bases between the two germline ends. The CDR3 extends over 13 amino acids. The CDR3 coding sequence is TGTGCCTGGAGTGGCCGGACAGACTATGGCTACACCTTC. Protein product: CAWSGRTDYGYTF.

To note about this clone: The sample holds other DNA sequences that translate to the same CDR3. The chain links TRBV9 to TRBJ2-3; TRBD2 matches at 11 bases. This CDR3 region has 14 residues. The ends lost 0 bases at V and 6 bases at J; junction bases unmatched: 0. Germline V lookup: CDR1 SGDLS, CDR2 YYNGEE. The CDR3 reads CASSVGTSGDTQYF. CDR3 coding DNA: TGTGCCAGCAGCGTAGGGACTAGCGGGGATACGCAGTATTTT.

J is TRBJ2-3 and V is TRBV6-1; maybe TRBD2 (6 bases). Germline V gene lookup returns CDR1 MNHNS and CDR2 SASEGT. Trimming removed 4 bases at V and 3 bases at J, with 11 bases between. This CDR3 contains 14 residues. CDR3 sequence: CASSGGTGTDTQYF. The DNA for the CDR3 is TGTGCCAGCAGTGGCGGGACTGGAACAGATACGCAGTATTTT.

V and J are TRBV19 and TRBJ2-3; 9 bases match TRBD1. The CDR3 covers 16 residues. The germline CDR1 and CDR2 sequences are LNHDA and SQIVND (reference sequence). The J segment lost 1 base and the V segment lost 5 bases, leaving 7 bases of the junction unmatched. The CDR3 loop is CASSLQGAGGTDTQYF. DNA for the CDR3: TGTGCCAGTAGTTTACAGGGGGCAGGGGGCACAGATACGCAGTATTTT.

The chain links TRBV5-1 to TRBJ2-2; 12 bases align to TRBD2. The CDR3 contains 17 residues. The J segment lost 2 bases and the V segment lost 4 bases, leaving 6 bases of the junction unmatched. CDR1 and CDR2 from the germline V gene are SGHRS and YFSETQ. CDR3 residues: CASSLGLAGFNTGELFF. The DNA of the CDR3 is TGCGCCAGCAGCCTTGGACTAGCGGGGTTCAACACCGGGGAGCTGTTTTTT.

The V call is TRBV7-8, the J call TRBJ2-5, with D possibly being TRBD1 (5 bases). V lost 5 bases, J lost 2 bases, and 18 bases lay in between. Germline V gives CDR1 SGHVS, CDR2 FQNEAQ. The CDR3 runs 16 residues. The chain's CDR3 is CASSTQLQEPQETQYF. The DNA for the CDR3 is TGTGCCAGCAGCACACAATTACAGGAGCCGCAAGAGACCCAGTACTTC.

The V gene is TRBV7-6, the J gene TRBJ2-7, with TRBD1 as a possible D gene (6 bases). Looked up from germline, CDR1 is SGHVS and CDR2 is FNYEAQ. V was cut by 1 base and J by 6 bases, with 7 bases left in between. The CDR3 sequence is 12 residues long. CDR3 in amino acids: CASSLGGGEQYF. The CDR3 nucleotides are TGTGCCAGCAGCTTAGGAGGGGGCGAGCAGTACTTC.

Details on this clone: The sample has other DNA sequences that encode this CDR3 too. The chain joins TRBV4-1 to TRBJ2-7, with 8 bases identical to TRBD1. V lost 0 bases, J lost 2 bases, and 6 bases stayed unmatched. Germline V gene lookup returns CDR1 MGHRA and CDR2 YSYEKL. The length of the CDR3 is 16 residues. CDR3: CASSQDPDRVAYEQYF. The CDR3 DNA reads TGCGCCAGCAGCCAAGATCCGGACAGGGTGGCCTACGAGCAGTACTTC.

CDR3 coding DNA: TGTGCCAGCGCAACCAGGACTAACTATGGCTACACCTTC. Translated: CASATRTNYGYTF. The gene calls are TRBV6-1 and TRBJ1-2; D is uncertain. Trimming removed 8 bases from V and 0 bases from J, with 10 bases in between. The CDR3 is 13 residues long. Per the germline V gene, CDR1 is MNHNS and CDR2 is SASEGT.

This sequence joins TRBV18 and TRBJ2-5, with D hard to call. The CDR3 covers 15 residues. V was clipped by 0 bases and J by 1 base, with 9 bases between them. Per germline, CDR1 KGHSH and CDR2 LQKENI. The CDR3 is CASSPPNGPQETQYF. The CDR3 nucleotides are TGTGCCAGCTCACCACCAAATGGGCCCCAAGAGACCCAGTACTTC.

This clone was recorded once. This chain joins TRBV27 and TRBJ2-7; 10 bases are a match to TRBD1. The V gene's germline CDR1 is MNHEY and CDR2 SMNVEV (reference sequence). The trim removed 2 bases at V and 4 bases at J, leaving 2 bases unmatched. The length of the CDR3 is 14 residues. This chain's CDR3 is CASSLAGQGYEQYF. CDR3 nucleotide sequence: TGTGCCAGCAGTTTAGCGGGACAGGGGTACGAGCAGTACTTC.